This T cell receptor beta chain appears in the sequencing data of a study of CD4+ T cells in melanoma. Findings and limits, study-wide: In melanoma, neoantigen-specific CD4+ T cells reportedly differed in differentiation state.

Per germline, CDR1 SQVTM and CDR2 ANQGSEA. This CDR3 contains 14 residues. Trimming cost V 8 bases and J 3 bases, with 17 bases left between them. Clones were read by immunoSEQ multiplex PCR, and TCRdb kept only the in-frame ones, dropping some. Of more than 110,000 clones listed, about 93% are singletons. In the case of this clone: Its antigen is undetermined.

The sequence came from a human donor with melanoma. The V call is TRBV29-1, the J call TRBJ2-1; possibly TRBD1 for D (6 bases). CDR3 coding DNA: TGCAGCACGTCGCGAACAGGGTTCTACAATGAGCAGTTCTTC. This codes for CSTSRTGFYNEQFF.